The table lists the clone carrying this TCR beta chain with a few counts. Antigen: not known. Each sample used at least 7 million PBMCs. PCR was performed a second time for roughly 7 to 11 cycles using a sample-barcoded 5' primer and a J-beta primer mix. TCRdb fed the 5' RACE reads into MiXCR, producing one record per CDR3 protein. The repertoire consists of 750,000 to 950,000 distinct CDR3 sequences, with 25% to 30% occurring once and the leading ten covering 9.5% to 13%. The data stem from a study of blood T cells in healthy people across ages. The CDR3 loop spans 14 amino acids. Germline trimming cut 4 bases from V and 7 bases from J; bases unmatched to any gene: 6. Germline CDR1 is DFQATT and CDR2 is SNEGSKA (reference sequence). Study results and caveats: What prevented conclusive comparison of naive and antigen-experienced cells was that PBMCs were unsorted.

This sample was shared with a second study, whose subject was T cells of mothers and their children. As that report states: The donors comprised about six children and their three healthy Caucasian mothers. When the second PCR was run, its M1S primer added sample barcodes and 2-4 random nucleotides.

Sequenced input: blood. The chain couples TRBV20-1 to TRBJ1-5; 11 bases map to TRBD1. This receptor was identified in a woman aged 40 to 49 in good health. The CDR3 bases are TGCAGTGCTAAGGACGGGACAGGGGGACAGCCCCAGCATTTT. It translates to CSAKDGTGGQPQHF.